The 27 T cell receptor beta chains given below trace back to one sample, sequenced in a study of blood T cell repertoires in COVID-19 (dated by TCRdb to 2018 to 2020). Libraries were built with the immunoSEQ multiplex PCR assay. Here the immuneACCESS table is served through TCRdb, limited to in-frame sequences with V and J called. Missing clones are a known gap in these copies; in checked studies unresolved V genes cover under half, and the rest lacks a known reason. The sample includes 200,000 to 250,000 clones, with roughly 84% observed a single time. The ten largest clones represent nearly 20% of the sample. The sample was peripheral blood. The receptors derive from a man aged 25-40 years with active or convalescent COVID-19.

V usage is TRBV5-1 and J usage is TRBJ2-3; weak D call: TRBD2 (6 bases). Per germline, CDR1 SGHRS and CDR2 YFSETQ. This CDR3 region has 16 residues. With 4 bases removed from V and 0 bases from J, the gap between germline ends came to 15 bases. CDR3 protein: CASSQHPGTSTDTQYF. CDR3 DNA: TGCGCCAGCAGCCAACACCCCGGGACTAGCACAGATACGCAGTATTTT.

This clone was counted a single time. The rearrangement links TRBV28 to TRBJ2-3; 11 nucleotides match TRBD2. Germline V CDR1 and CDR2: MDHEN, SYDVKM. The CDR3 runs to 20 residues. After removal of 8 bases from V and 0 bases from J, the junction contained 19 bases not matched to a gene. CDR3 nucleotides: TGTGCCAGCCGCTCCCCGGTCGCTAGCGGGGGGCCCACTAGCACAGATACGCAGTATTTT. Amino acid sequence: CASRSPVASGGPTSTDTQYF.

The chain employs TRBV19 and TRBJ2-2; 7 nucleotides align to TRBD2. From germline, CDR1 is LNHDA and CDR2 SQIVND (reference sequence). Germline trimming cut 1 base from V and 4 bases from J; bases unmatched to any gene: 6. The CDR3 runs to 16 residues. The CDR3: CASSIVGGGPTGELFF. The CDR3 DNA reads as TGTGCCAGTAGTATAGTCGGGGGAGGGCCCACCGGGGAGCTGTTTTTT.

The DNA of the CDR3 is TGCGCCAGCAGCTTGGTGCTCTTCGCGGGGGCAGATACGCAGTATTTT. Protein sequence: CASSLVLFAGADTQYF. The chain recombines TRBV5-1 with TRBJ2-3, with 7 bases that match TRBD2. The germline gives CDR1 SGHRS, CDR2 YFSETQ. CDR3 length equals 16 residues. Losses at the gene ends were 0 bases for V and 4 bases for J; bases not matched to a gene: 8.

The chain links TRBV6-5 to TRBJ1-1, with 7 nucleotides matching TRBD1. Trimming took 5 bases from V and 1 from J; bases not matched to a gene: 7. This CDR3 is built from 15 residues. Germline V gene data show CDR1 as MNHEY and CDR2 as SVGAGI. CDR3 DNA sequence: TGTGCCAGCAGTCGGTCGACAGGGTCGAACACTGAAGCTTTCTTT. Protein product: CASSRSTGSNTEAFF.

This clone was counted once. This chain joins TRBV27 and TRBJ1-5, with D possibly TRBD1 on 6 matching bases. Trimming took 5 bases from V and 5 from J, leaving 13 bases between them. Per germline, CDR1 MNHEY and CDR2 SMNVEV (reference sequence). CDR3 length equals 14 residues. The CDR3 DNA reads TGTGCCAGCAGTCACCGACAGGACTATCAGCCCCAGCATTTT. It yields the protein CASSHRQDYQPQHF.

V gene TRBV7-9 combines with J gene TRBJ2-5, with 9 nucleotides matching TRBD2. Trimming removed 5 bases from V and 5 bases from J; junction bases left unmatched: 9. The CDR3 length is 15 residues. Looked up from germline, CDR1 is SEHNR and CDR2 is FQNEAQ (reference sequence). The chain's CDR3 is CASSIGLAGSETQYF. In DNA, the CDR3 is TGTGCCAGCAGCATCGGGCTAGCGGGATCCGAGACCCAGTACTTC.

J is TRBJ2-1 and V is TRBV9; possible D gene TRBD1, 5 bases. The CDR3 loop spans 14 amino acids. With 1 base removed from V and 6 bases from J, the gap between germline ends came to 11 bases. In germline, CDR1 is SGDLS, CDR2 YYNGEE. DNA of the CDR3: TGTGCCAGCAGCGTATACAGGCAGCCCAATGAGCAGTTCTTC. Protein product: CASSVYRQPNEQFF.

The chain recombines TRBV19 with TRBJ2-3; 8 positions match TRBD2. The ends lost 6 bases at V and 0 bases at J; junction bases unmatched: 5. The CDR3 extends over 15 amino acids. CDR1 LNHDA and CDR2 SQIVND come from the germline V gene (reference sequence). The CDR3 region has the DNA TGTGCCAGTAGCCCCCGCGGGAGGAGCACAGATACGCAGTATTTT. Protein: CASSPRGRSTDTQYF. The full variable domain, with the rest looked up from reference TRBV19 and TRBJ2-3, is DGGITQSPKYLFRKEGQNVTLSCEQNLNHDAMYWYRQDPGQGLRLIYYSQIVNDFQKGDIAEGYSVSREKKESFPLTVTSAQKNPTAFYLCASSPRGRSTDTQYFGPGTRLTVL.

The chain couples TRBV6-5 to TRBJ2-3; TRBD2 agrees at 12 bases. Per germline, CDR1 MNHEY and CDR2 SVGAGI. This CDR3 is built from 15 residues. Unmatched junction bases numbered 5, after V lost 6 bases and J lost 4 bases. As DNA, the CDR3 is TGTGCCAGCAGGACTAGCGGGAGAGCCCCAGATACGCAGTATTTT. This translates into CASRTSGRAPDTQYF.

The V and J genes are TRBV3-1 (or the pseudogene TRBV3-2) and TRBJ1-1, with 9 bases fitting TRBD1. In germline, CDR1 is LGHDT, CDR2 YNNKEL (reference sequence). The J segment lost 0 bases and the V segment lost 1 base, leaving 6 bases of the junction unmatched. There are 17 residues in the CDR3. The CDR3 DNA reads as TGTGCCAGCAGCCAAGTTGGGACAGGGTGGGTGAACACTGAAGCTTTCTTT. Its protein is CASSQVGTGWVNTEAFF.

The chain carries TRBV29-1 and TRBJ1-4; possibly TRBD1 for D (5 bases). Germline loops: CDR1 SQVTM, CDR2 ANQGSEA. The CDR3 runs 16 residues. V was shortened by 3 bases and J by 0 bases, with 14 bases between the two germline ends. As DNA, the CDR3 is TGCAGCGTTGACCCTGGACATGAAGCAACTAATGAAAAACTGTTTTTT. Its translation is CSVDPGHEATNEKLFF.

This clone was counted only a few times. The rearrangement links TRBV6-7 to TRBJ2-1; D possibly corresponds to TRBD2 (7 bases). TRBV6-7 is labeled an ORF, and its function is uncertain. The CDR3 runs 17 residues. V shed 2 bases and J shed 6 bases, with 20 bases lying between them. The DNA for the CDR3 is TGTGCCAGCAGTTACCCAATCGGGGGGCGCATCCGCAATGAGCAGTTCTTC. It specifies CASSYPIGGRIRNEQFF.

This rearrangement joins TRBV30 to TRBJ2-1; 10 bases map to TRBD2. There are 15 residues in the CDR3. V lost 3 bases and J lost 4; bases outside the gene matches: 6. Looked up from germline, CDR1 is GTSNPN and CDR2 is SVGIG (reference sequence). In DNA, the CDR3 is TGTGCCTGGAGACCCGGAGCGGGAGGGTACAATGAGCAGTTCTTC. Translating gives CAWRPGAGGYNEQFF. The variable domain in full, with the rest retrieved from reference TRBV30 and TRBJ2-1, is SQTIHQWPATLVQPVGSPLSLECTVEGTSNPNLYWYRQAAGRGLQLLFYSVGIGQISSEVPQNLSASRPQDRQFILSSKKLLLSDSGFYLCAWRPGAGGYNEQFFGPGTRLTVL.

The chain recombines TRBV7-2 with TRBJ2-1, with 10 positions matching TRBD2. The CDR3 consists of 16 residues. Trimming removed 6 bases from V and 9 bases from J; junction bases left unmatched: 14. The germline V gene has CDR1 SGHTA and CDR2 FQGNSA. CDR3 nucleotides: TGTGCCAGCAGTTATACCCAGCGGGGGGGCCGGTCTGAGCAGTTCTTC. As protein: CASSYTQRGGRSEQFF.

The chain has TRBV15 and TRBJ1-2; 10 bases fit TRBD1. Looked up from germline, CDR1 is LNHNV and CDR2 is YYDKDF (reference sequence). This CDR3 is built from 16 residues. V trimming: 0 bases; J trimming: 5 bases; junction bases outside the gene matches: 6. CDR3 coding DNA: TGTGCCACCAGCAGAGAAGACAGGGGGCTGGGGTATGGCTACACCTTC. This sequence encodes CATSREDRGLGYGYTF.

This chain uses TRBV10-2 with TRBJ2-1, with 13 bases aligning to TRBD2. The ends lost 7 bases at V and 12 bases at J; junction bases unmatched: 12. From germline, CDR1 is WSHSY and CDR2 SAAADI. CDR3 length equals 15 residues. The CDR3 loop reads CASTPGLAGRSGQFF. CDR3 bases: TGCGCCAGCACCCCGGGACTAGCGGGGCGGAGTGGGCAGTTCTTC.

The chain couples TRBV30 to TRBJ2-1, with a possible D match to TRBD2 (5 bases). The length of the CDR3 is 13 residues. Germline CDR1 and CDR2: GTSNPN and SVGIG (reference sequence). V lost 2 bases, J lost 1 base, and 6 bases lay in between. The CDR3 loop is CAWSRGSYNEQFF. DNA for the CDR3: TGTGCCTGGAGTAGAGGGTCCTACAATGAGCAGTTCTTC.

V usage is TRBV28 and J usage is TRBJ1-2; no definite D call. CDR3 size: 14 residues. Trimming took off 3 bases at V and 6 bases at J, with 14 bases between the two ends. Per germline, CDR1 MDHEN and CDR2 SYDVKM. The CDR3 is CASSLKEPHDGYTF. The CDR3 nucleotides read TGTGCCAGCAGTTTGAAGGAGCCCCACGATGGCTACACCTTC.

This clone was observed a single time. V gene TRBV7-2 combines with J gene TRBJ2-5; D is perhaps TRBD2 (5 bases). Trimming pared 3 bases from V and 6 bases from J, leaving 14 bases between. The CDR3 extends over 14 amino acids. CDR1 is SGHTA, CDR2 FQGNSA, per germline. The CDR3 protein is CASSFDWTGKTQYF. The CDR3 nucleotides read TGTGCCAGCAGCTTTGACTGGACGGGGAAGACCCAGTACTTC.

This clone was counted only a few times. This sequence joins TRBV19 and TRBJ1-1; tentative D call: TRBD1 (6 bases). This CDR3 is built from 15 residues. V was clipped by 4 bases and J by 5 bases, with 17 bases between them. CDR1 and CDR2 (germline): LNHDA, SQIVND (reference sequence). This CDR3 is CASSTRTVGGTEAFF. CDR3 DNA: TGTGCCAGTAGTACCCGGACAGTTGGGGGAACTGAAGCTTTCTTT.

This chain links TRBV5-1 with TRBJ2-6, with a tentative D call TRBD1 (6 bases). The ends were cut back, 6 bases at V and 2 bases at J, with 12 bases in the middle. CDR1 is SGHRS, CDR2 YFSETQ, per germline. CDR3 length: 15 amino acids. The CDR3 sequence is CASTPKGAGANVLTF. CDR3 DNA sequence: TGCGCCAGCACCCCGAAGGGGGCTGGGGCCAACGTCCTGACTTTC.

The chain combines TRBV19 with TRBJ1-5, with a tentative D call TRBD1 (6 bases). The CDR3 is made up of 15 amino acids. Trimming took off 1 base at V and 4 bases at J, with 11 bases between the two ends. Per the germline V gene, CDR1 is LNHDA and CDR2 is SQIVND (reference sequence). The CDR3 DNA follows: TGTGCCAGTAGTATAGGCAAGACAGGTAATCAGCCCCAGCATTTT. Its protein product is CASSIGKTGNQPQHF.

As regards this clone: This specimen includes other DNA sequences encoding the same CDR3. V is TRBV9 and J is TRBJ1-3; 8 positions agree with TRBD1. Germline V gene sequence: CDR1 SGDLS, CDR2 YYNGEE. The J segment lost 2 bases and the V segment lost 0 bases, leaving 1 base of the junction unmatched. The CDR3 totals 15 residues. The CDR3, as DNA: TGTGCCAGCAGCGTAGCAGGGGGCGCTGGAAACACCATATATTTT. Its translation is CASSVAGGAGNTIYF.

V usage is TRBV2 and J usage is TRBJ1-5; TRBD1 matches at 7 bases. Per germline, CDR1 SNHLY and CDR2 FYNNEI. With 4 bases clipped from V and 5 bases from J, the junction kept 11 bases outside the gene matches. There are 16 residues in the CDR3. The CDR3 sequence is CASSGRGGGMYQPQHF. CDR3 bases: TGTGCCAGCAGTGGTAGAGGGGGCGGGATGTATCAGCCCCAGCATTTT. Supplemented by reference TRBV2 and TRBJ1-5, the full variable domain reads EPEVTQTPSHQVTQMGQEVILRCVPISNHLYFYWYRQILGQKVEFLVSFYNNEISEKSEIFDDQFSVERPDGSNFTLKIRSTKLEDSAMYFCASSGRGGGMYQPQHFGDGTRLSIL.

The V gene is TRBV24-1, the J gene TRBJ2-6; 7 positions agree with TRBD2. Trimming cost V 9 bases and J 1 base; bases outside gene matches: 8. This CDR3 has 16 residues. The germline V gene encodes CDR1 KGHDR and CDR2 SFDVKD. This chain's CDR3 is CATAFGGSSGANVLTF. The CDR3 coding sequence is TGTGCCACCGCTTTCGGCGGGAGTTCTGGGGCCAACGTCCTGACTTTC.

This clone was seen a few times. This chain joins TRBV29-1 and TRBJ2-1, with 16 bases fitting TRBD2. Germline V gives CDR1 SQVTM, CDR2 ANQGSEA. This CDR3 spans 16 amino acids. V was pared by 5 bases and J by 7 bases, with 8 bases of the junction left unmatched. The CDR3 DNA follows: TGCAGCGTTCCGGGACTAGCGGGGGGGCCGAGAAATGAGCAGTTCTTC. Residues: CSVPGLAGGPRNEQFF.